The rows below give T cell receptor beta chains drawn from one sample of a study of OX40 agonist ivuxolimab in advanced cancers. Sequenced by immunoSEQ multiplex PCR; TCRdb stores in-frame clones only, minus some. The table lists over 75,000 clones, approximately 91% of them singletons. Specimen: CD4+ or CD8+ T cells sorted from blood, collected in a trial of the OX40 agonist ivuxolimab. The receptors come from an adult with an advanced solid tumor such as melanoma, head and neck, liver or kidney cancer. Each CDR3 is given with its conserved first and last residue. Each record gives: D gene, clone size, V gene, J gene, CDR3 DNA, CDR3 protein. The D gene is left open where the match is weak. Not all rows give a size; the values are once, few, many and, for expanded clones, a class.

>TRBD1|NA|TRBV28|TRBJ2-7
TGTGCCAGCACCTCGGACAGGGCCGCCTACGAGCAGTACTTC
CASTSDRAAYEQYF
>TRBD2|NA|TRBV6-1|TRBJ2-1
TGTGCCAGCAGTGTAGGTCTAGCGGGGGCCTACAATGAGCAGTTCTTC
CASSVGLAGAYNEQFF
>NA|NA|TRBV6-6|TRBJ1-4
TGTGCCAGCAGACGTTCCGGGGCGTCTAATGAAAAACTGTTTTTT
CASRRSGASNEKLFF
>TRBD1|NA|TRBV10-3|TRBJ2-7
TGTGCCATCATGGGGACAGGTTACGAGCAGTACTTC
CAIMGTGYEQYF
>NA|NA|TRBV2|TRBJ1-3
TGTGCCAGCAGTGTAATGGGGAACTCTGGAAACACCATATATTTT
CASSVMGNSGNTIYF
>TRBD2|NA|TRBV5-4|TRBJ2-5
TGTGCCAGCAGCTTCTTAGCGGGAGGGGGAGAGACCCAGTACTTC
CASSFLAGGGETQYF
>TRBD2|NA|TRBV7-8|TRBJ2-1
TGTGCCAGCAGCTTGCTAGCGGTTTCCTACAATGAGCAGTTCTTC
CASSLLAVSYNEQFF
>NA|NA|TRBV19|TRBJ2-7
TGTGCCAGTAGGAGTCAGCAGACCTACGAGCAGTACTTC
CASRSQQTYEQYF
>NA|NA|TRBV27|TRBJ2-6
TGTGCCAGCAGTTTATCGGGAGGGGGGGCTGGGGCCAACGTCCTGACTTTC
CASSLSGGGAGANVLTF
>NA|NA|TRBV9|TRBJ2-2
TGTGCCAGCAGCGTAGCTACCTCAAACACCGGGGAGCTGTTTTTT
CASSVATSNTGELFF
>TRBD2|NA|TRBV7-2|TRBJ2-3
TGTGCCAGCAGCTTAGGGGGCGGGGGAAATACGCAGTATTTT
CASSLGGGGNTQYF
>NA|NA|TRBV7-9|TRBJ2-3
TGTGCCAGCAGCTTCCGGGCAGATACGCAGTATTTT
CASSFRADTQYF
>NA|NA|TRBV15|TRBJ2-7
TGTGCCACCAGCAGTCCCGGGCGCGTACGCGGCGAGCAGTACTTC
CATSSPGRVRGEQYF
>TRBD1|NA|TRBV25-1|TRBJ2-2
TGTGCCAGCAGTGAATACAGGGGGCGCGCCGGGGAGCTGTTTTTT
CASSEYRGRAGELFF
>TRBD2|NA|TRBV10-3|TRBJ2-7
TGTGCCATCAGTGGGGAGCGGGACGACGAGCAGTACTTC
CAISGERDDEQYF
>NA|NA|TRBV6-1|TRBJ1-5
TGTGCCAGCAGTGAACCCCCGCCCCAGCATTTT
CASSEPPPQHF
>TRBD1|NA|TRBV19|TRBJ1-2
TGTGCCAGTAGCAGGGACAGGGGGTACTATGGCTACACCTTC
CASSRDRGYYGYTF
>TRBD1|NA|TRBV15|TRBJ2-2
TGTGCCACCAGCACGACCGGGACAGGGGGCACCGGGGAGCTGTTTTTT
CATSTTGTGGTGELFF
>NA|once|TRBV6-5|TRBJ1-5
TGTGCCAGCAGGACCCATGCTCGTCAGCCCCAGCATTTT
CASRTHARQPQHF
>TRBD2|once|TRBV7-2|TRBJ2-5
TGTGCCAGCAGCCCCGGGACTAGCGGGAGGTGGCAAGAGACCCAGTACTTC
CASSPGTSGRWQETQYF
>NA|NA|TRBV15|TRBJ2-7
TGTGCCACCAGCAGAGATAGGGGTAGATACGAGCAGTACTTC
CATSRDRGRYEQYF
>NA|NA|TRBV7-2|TRBJ2-5
TGTGCCAGCAGCCCCGGGGCATTCAAGACCCAGTACTTC
CASSPGAFKTQYF
>NA|NA|TRBV29-1|TRBJ2-3
TGCAGCGTTGAAGATGGGGGAAGAAGGGCAGATACGCAGTATTTT
CSVEDGGRRADTQYF
>NA|NA|TRBV4-3|TRBJ2-7
TGCGCCAGCAGCCAGGGGACTCGATATGACTACGAGCAGTACTTC
CASSQGTRYDYEQYF
>NA|NA|TRBV7-8|TRBJ2-7
TGTGCCAGCAGCTTCCCATCGACAGGAAAGGGCGAGCAGTACTTC
CASSFPSTGKGEQYF
>TRBD1|NA|TRBV6-5|TRBJ2-3
TGTGCCAGCAGCCGAGGGACAGGGGGCACAGATACGCAGTATTTT
CASSRGTGGTDTQYF
>TRBD2|NA|TRBV7-8|TRBJ2-7
TGTGCCAGCAGCTGGGGACTAGCGGGAGTGAACGAGCAGTACTTC
CASSWGLAGVNEQYF
>NA|NA|TRBV18|TRBJ2-7
TGTGCCAGCTCACCAGGACAGTTGATGGTCTACGGGCAGTACTTC
CASSPGQLMVYGQYF
>NA|NA|TRBV14|TRBJ2-1
TGTGCCAGCAGCCAAGATAGGTACTATGAGCAGTTCTTC
CASSQDRYYEQFF
>NA|NA|TRBV5-1|TRBJ2-1
TGCGCCAGCAGCTTGTGGGGGGAGGTGACCTACAATGAGCAGTTCTTC
CASSLWGEVTYNEQFF
>NA|NA|TRBV29-1|TRBJ2-5
TGCAGCGTTGCCCGGGGAGGGGGCCAAGAGACCCAGTACTTC
CSVARGGGQETQYF
>TRBD1|NA|TRBV30|TRBJ1-5
TGTGCCTTCCGACAGGGAGGGTATAGCAATCAGCCCCAGCATTTT
CAFRQGGYSNQPQHF
>NA|NA|TRBV7-9|TRBJ2-2
TGTGCCAGCAGCATAACTAGGACCGGGGAGCTGTTTTTT
CASSITRTGELFF
>NA|NA|TRBV6-1|TRBJ1-2
TGTGCCAGCAGGTTGCAGCCTCAATACTATGGCTACACCTTC
CASRLQPQYYGYTF
>TRBD2|NA|TRBV7-3|TRBJ2-1
TGTGCCAGCAGCCTCGGGACTAGCAGGAATGAGCAGTTCTTC
CASSLGTSRNEQFF
>TRBD1|NA|TRBV7-2|TRBJ2-1
TGTGCCAGCAGCTACAGGGGCCTGGACAATGAGCAGTTCTTC
CASSYRGLDNEQFF
>NA|NA|TRBV7-8|TRBJ1-2
TGTGCCAGCAGCCAGGACGCTTATGGCTACACCTTC
CASSQDAYGYTF
>NA|NA|TRBV30|TRBJ2-4
TGTGCCTGGAGTGTTACGGGGTTGGAGGCCAAAAACATTCAGTACTTC
CAWSVTGLEAKNIQYF
>NA|few|TRBV28|TRBJ2-3
TGTGCCAGTTCTGTTGCAGATACGCAGTATTTT
CASSVADTQYF
>TRBD2|NA|TRBV28|TRBJ2-7
TGTGCCAGCACCCCCCAGACTAGCGGGAGGGGTCGAAACGAGCAGTACTTC
CASTPQTSGRGRNEQYF
>NA|NA|TRBV18|TRBJ1-2
TGTGCCAGCTCACCAGACAGATCCTATGGCTACACCTTC
CASSPDRSYGYTF
>TRBD2|NA|TRBV5-1|TRBJ2-1
TGCGCCAGCAGCTCCATAGCGGGAGGAACCACCTCCAACTACAATGAGCAGTTCTTC
CASSSIAGGTTSNYNEQFF
>NA|once|TRBV7-9|TRBJ2-7
TGTGCCAGCAGCTTCAACAGCGGTCGAGAGCAGTACTTC
CASSFNSGREQYF